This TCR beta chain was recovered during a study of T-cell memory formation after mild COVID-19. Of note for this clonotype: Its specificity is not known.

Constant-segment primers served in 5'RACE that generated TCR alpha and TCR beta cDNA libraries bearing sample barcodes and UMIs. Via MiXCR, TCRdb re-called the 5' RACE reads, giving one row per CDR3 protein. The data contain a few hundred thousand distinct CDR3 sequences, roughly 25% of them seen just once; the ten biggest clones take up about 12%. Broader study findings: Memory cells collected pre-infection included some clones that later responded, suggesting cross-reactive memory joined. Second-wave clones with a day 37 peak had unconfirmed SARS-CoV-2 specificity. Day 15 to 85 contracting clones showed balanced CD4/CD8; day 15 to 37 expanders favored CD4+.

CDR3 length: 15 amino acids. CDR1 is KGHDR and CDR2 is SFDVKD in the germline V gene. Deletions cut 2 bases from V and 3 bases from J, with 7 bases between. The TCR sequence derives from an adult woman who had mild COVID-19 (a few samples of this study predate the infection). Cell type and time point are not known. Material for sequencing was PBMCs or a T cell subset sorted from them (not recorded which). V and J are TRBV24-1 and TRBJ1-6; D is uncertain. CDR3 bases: TGTGCCACCAGTGATTCACAGCTCTATAATTCACCCCTCCACTTT. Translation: CATSDSQLYNSPLHF.